The subject of this entry is one TCR beta chain. Antigen: not known. Mismatch with germline at one junction end may stem from a read error. The data are from a study of cytomegalovirus exposure and HLA in healthy donors. PCR primers comprised 60 Vbeta and 13 Jbeta primers. The table came from immunoSEQ multiplex PCR; TCRdb's copy has only in-frame clones and leaves some out. This sample has under 150,000 clones, with around 82% found just once. The study, taken as a whole, reports: Cytomegalovirus status, reportedly, was diagnosed with high specificity and sensitivity by the classifier. Among TCR sequences, most were rare, though some public TCRs appeared in many donors. Later work found that TCR association rates differed between HLA loci; DRB1 had the most and HLA-C the fewest. TCR beta sequences reportedly predicted the HLA-A and HLA-B alleles of most subjects accurately.

From germline, CDR1 is ENHRY and CDR2 SYGVKD. The CDR3 is made up of 14 amino acids. The origin of this receptor is a boy between 10 and 17 years old in good health and CMV-seronegative. Sequenced sample: PBMCs. The chain is built from TRBV10-3 and TRBJ1-2, with 7 bases that match TRBD1. The CDR3 loop reads CAIRVDRELSGYPF. CDR3 nucleotide sequence: TGTGCCATCAGGGTCGACAGGGAACTGAGCGGCTACCCCTTC.